This TCR beta chain appears in the sequencing data of a study of blood T cell repertoires in COVID-19. The method was immunoSEQ multiplex PCR; TCRdb's version includes in-frame clones alone and lacks a portion of them. This sample has 150,000 or so clones; about 85% occur once, and the top ten carry less than 6.5%. Seattle researchers signed up patients amid active infection and tracked them longitudinally. Trimming took 4 bases from V and 5 from J; bases not matched to a gene: 8. CDR1 is MNHEY and CDR2 is SVGAGI in the germline V gene. This CDR3 is built from 14 residues. The TCR was taken from a woman in her forties or fifties with COVID-19, enrolled during active disease. The chain carries TRBV6-5 and TRBJ2-7; 7 bases match TRBD1. The sequenced sample was peripheral blood. The CDR3 DNA reads as TGTGCCAGCAGTTTAGGGACAGCCCCAAACGAGCAGTACTTC. Protein: CASSLGTAPNEQYF.